The entry that follows covers one T cell receptor (beta chain) sequence. The target of this receptor is not known. No base quality information exists; no much larger clone differs at one position. Reading the germline V gene gives CDR1 SGHTA and CDR2 FQGNSA. V is clipped by 6 bases and J by 2 bases, and the sequence between their germline boundaries is 17 bases long. Reading from cysteine to phenylalanine, the CDR3 counts 16 amino acids. Only the CDR3 part of the read is kept: 48 bases, read in frame from the first base. The data are from a study of blood T cells in healthy people across ages (dated by TCRdb to about 2015). Study-wide context: Template switching captured roughly one uniquely barcoded TCR beta cDNA molecule per two T cells in model experiments. To avoid experimental bias, donors of different ages were spread randomly across the sequencing lanes. Using deep sequencing normalized with unique cDNA molecular identifiers, the study measured how TCR beta repertoire diversity changes with age. The donors were divided into four age groups: young (average around 15 years), middle-aged (about 39), aged (about 56) and long-lived (around 80). The study analyzed two additional independent replicas of 1 million unique cDNA reads from the same blood draw for two donors, one aged 18 to 29 and one aged 80 or older. Study-wide findings and limitations: Compared with the aged group, the long-lived group had more naive CD4+ T cells, fewer expanded clones and increased TCR diversity, a pattern suggesting age selection. Since profiling was done on bulk unsorted PBMCs, naive and antigen-experienced compartments could not be conclusively compared. Because donor CMV infection status was unknown, age-related changes in expanded clonotypes were potentially confounded. As age increased, observed TCR beta diversity per million T cells dropped in a roughly linear way, and a significant reduction was already evident by age about 36. The percentage of naive T cells measured by flow cytometry correlated strongly with observed TCR beta diversity. Total diversity estimates from one million sequenced T cells were considered lower bounds and underestimates.

The protocol used for the library was 5' RACE. Sequenced on an Illumina HiSeq 2500. A second PCR of about 7 to 12 cycles was run with a J-beta primer mix and a sample-barcoded 5' primer. Each TCR beta cDNA molecule received a unique molecular identifier from a template-switch 5' adaptor carrying 12 random nucleotides. Each sample yielded at least 2.5 million CDR3-containing paired-end reads. First-strand cDNA synthesis was performed from all RNA using the Mint cDNA synthesis kit, with priming by a TRBC-specific oligonucleotide. All cDNA was treated with uracil-DNA glycosylase and then went through a first 18-cycle PCR with the universal primers M1SS and BC2_uni_R. Under the source paper's analysis protocol: For normalization, 1 million high-quality reads, each with a distinct molecular identifier, were randomly selected from each sample. Instead of being binned into consensus sequences, reads that shared molecular identifiers were thrown out. CDR3 identification, clonotype clustering and error correction used MiTCR with a Q25 quality threshold and the strictest error-elimination algorithm. Lower-bound total TCR beta diversity was estimated with a nonparametric unseen species model using Euler transformation. TCRdb passed the public sequencing reads through fastp at Q25 and MiXCR, retaining productive beta sequences. Merged by CDR3 protein, the rows form single entries marked with the most common genes and DNA. Clone size and V and J calls follow TCRdb, not the original study. Recorded for this sample are about 680,000 distinct CDR3 sequences; 49% of them occurred a single time. The top ten clonotypes cover around a third of the sample.

The donors were a few dozen Caucasian individuals from Russia, aged 6 to 90 years, who were systemically healthy. Each donor gave ten milliliters of peripheral blood, collected into EDTA-treated Vacutainer tubes. PBMCs were isolated by Ficoll-Paque density-gradient centrifugation, with at least 7 million obtained per sample. Trizol reagent was used to extract total RNA from the PBMCs, yielding at least 5.5 micrograms per sample. For every donor, flow cytometry on a PBMC aliquot measured the percentage of naive CD45RAhigh/CD27high T cells. The sequence was obtained from a woman aged 55-69 years in good health. Sequenced sample: blood. Recombination connected TRBV7-2 to TRBJ2-1; confidence is insufficient to name the D gene. The DNA reads TGTGCCAGCAGATCGGCTACCCTCAAAGCCTACAATGAGCAGTTCTTC. Its protein is CASRSATLKAYNEQFF. Where the CDR3 stops, the reference TRBV7-2 and TRBJ2-1 genes take over; the full variable domain is GAGVSQSPSNKVTEKGKDVELRCDPISGHTALYWYRQSLGQGLEFLIYFQGNSAPDKSGLPSDRFSAERTGGSVSTLTIQRTQQEDSAVYLCASRSATLKAYNEQFFGPGTRLTVL.